These 22 T cell receptor beta chains were sequenced from one sample in a study of CD8+ T cells in alopecia areata (dated by TCRdb to between 2017 and 2018). The time point tag for this specimen amounts to: around 22 weeks on oral tofacitinib. Per the publication, the treatment or condition label means: oral pan-JAK inhibitor, 5-10 mg twice daily. Library preparation employed the immunoSEQ multiplex PCR assay. To provide template for TCR sequencing, every sample had RNA extracted and reverse transcribed into cDNA. TCRdb's version of the immuneACCESS table is confined to in-frame rearrangements and falls short of the full clone set. An unresolved V gene accounts for under half of the shortfall where checked; the remainder is of unknown origin. Within this sample are about 200,000 clones, with 55% to 75% of them counted one time only. Of the sample, about 5.1% is held by the ten largest clones. This specimen was CD4+ T cells sorted from blood, taken at week 24, from a patient treated with tofacitinib. Receptors originate from a human donor with alopecia areata.

J is TRBJ2-3 and V is TRBV7-3, with 11 bases that match TRBD2. This CDR3 comprises 15 residues. V lost 3 bases and J lost 4; bases outside the gene matches: 3. Germline V lookup: CDR1 SGHTA, CDR2 FQGTGA. CDR3 in amino acids: CASSFSGGASDTQYF. CDR3 DNA: TGTGCCAGCAGCTTTAGCGGGGGGGCCTCAGATACGCAGTATTTT.

This clone was recorded once. The chain couples TRBV27 to TRBJ2-7, with D perhaps matching TRBD1 (5 bases). Germline values: CDR1 MNHEY, CDR2 SMNVEV (reference sequence). This CDR3 region has 14 residues. With 3 bases removed from V and 0 bases from J, the gap between germline ends came to 9 bases. CDR3 in DNA: TGTGCCAGCAGTTTGGACATCTTCTCCTACGAGCAGTACTTC. Translation gives CASSLDIFSYEQYF.

The CDR3 region is CAIRATGQGQETQYF. The CDR3 bases are TGTGCCATCAGGGCGACAGGCCAGGGACAAGAGACCCAGTACTTC. V usage is TRBV10-3 and J usage is TRBJ2-5, with D perhaps matching TRBD1 (6 bases). In germline, CDR1 is ENHRY, CDR2 SYGVKD. Between the trimmed V and J ends, which lost 6 bases and 2 bases, there was a span of 16 bases. The CDR3 is 15 amino acids.

This rearrangement joins TRBV11-2 to TRBJ2-3; D remains unclear. Germline CDR1 and CDR2: SGHAT and FQNNGV. This CDR3 spans 13 amino acids. Between the trimmed V and J ends, which lost 4 bases and 3 bases, there was a span of 8 bases. This CDR3 is CASSSLATDTQYF. The CDR3 region has the DNA TGTGCCAGCAGCTCGTTAGCTACAGATACGCAGTATTTT. Complete variable domain (other parts from reference TRBV11-2 and TRBJ2-3): EAGVAQSPRYKIIEKRQSVAFWCNPISGHATLYWYQQILGQGPKLLIQFQNNGVVDDSQLPKDRFSAERLKGVDSTLKIQPAKLEDSAVYLCASSSLATDTQYFGPGTRLTVL.

To note about this clone: This sample also contains other DNA sequences that code for the same CDR3. The CDR3 here is CAWRRGWAGELFF. Written as DNA, the CDR3 is TGTGCCTGGAGGCGGGGGTGGGCCGGGGAGCTGTTTTTT. J is TRBJ2-2 and V is TRBV30, with 7 bases fitting TRBD2. Germline V gene lookup returns CDR1 GTSNPN and CDR2 SVGIG (reference sequence). Trimming at V came to 3 bases and at J to 6 bases, leaving 4 bases not matched to a gene. The CDR3 spans 13 residues. The complete variable domain, with remaining parts taken from reference TRBV30 and TRBJ2-2, reads SQTIHQWPATLVQPVGSPLSLECTVEGTSNPNLYWYRQAAGRGLQLLFYSVGIGQISSEVPQNLSASRPQDRQFILSSKKLLLSDSGFYLCAWRRGWAGELFFGEGSRLTVL.

This clone was seen a handful of times. This sequence joins TRBV14 and TRBJ2-1; 9 bases align to TRBD2. The CDR3 covers 19 residues. Per germline, CDR1 SGHDN and CDR2 FVKESK. J was trimmed by 2 bases and V by 4 bases; bases with no gene match: 15. The CDR3 spells CASSPPRAGGRRTYNEQFF. CDR3 in DNA: TGTGCCAGCAGCCCCCCCCGAGCGGGAGGCCGCCGGACCTACAATGAGCAGTTCTTC.

V usage is TRBV7-9 and J usage is TRBJ1-1; 8 positions match TRBD1. The CDR3 runs 14 residues. Per germline, CDR1 SEHNR and CDR2 FQNEAQ (reference sequence). The V segment lost 4 bases and the J segment 4 bases; nucleotides outside the gene matches: 5. In DNA, the CDR3 is TGTGCCAGCAGCTCCTCAACAGGGGGCACTGAAGCTTTCTTT. Its protein is CASSSSTGGTEAFF.

This chain joins TRBV23-1 and TRBJ1-5; unclear D gene. TRBV23-1 is classed as an ORF, of uncertain function. This CDR3 region has 12 residues. The V and J ends lost 9 bases and 2 bases respectively, with 8 bases between them. CDR3: CARTSGNQPQHF. The CDR3 DNA reads TGCGCCAGGACTAGCGGCAATCAGCCCCAGCATTTT.

This clone occurred a few times. The chain is built from TRBV5-6 and TRBJ2-7; no clear D gene. Germline V gene lookup returns CDR1 SGHDT and CDR2 YYEEEE. Trimming stripped 3 bases from V and 0 bases from J, with 7 bases between. The CDR3 sequence is 13 residues long. CDR3 sequence reads: CASSSTSSYEQYF. In DNA form, the CDR3 reads TGTGCCAGCAGCTCCACAAGCTCCTACGAGCAGTACTTC.

In this sample, this clone turned up once. This chain joins TRBV2 and TRBJ2-3, with 8 positions matching TRBD1. This CDR3 spans 12 amino acids. The germline gives CDR1 SNHLY, CDR2 FYNNEI. V lost 8 bases, J lost 5 bases, and 3 bases stayed unmatched. The CDR3 DNA sequence: TGTGCCAGCCGGACAGGGCTAGATACGCAGTATTTT. The encoded protein is CASRTGLDTQYF. The variable domain in full, completed from reference TRBV2 and TRBJ2-3, reads EPEVTQTPSHQVTQMGQEVILRCVPISNHLYFYWYRQILGQKVEFLVSFYNNEISEKSEIFDDQFSVERPDGSNFTLKIRSTKLEDSAMYFCASRTGLDTQYFGPGTRLTVL.

This chain joins TRBV4-3 and TRBJ2-5; D gene uncertain. This CDR3 spans 14 amino acids. The ends were cut back, 3 bases at V and 0 bases at J, with 8 bases in the middle. Germline values: CDR1 LGHNA, CDR2 YSLEER. Here the CDR3 DNA reads TGCGCCAGCAGCCAGCGAACGGACCAAGAGACCCAGTACTTC. It translates to CASSQRTDQETQYF.

The chain's CDR3 is CASSRTAERHEKLFF. CDR3 in DNA: TGTGCCAGCAGCCGAACGGCGGAGAGGCATGAAAAACTGTTTTTT. The V call is TRBV7-2, the J call TRBJ1-4; D gene unclear. V was clipped by 5 bases and J by 6 bases, with 16 bases between them. The V gene's germline CDR1 is SGHTA and CDR2 FQGNSA. CDR3 size: 15 residues.

The rearrangement uses TRBV7-2 and TRBJ2-7, with D uncertain. The length of the CDR3 is 15 residues. Looked up from germline, CDR1 is SGHTA and CDR2 is FQGNSA. The germline V and J ends were trimmed by 1 base and 3 bases, with 13 bases remaining between them. The CDR3 nucleotides read TGTGCCAGCAGCTTAGGTTCTGGCAGGAGCTACGAGCAGTACTTC. Translation: CASSLGSGRSYEQYF.

The chain couples TRBV15 to TRBJ2-1; 10 nucleotides align to TRBD2. V dropped 4 bases and J dropped 4; count of bases not matched to a gene: 1. The CDR3 consists of 14 residues. The germline V gene encodes CDR1 LNHNV and CDR2 YYDKDF (reference sequence). CDR3: CATSKLAGYNEQFF. CDR3 DNA sequence: TGTGCCACCAGCAAACTAGCGGGATACAATGAGCAGTTCTTC.

This clone occurred a few times. V usage is TRBV29-1 and J usage is TRBJ1-2; 8 bases agree with TRBD1. V gave up 5 bases and J gave up 7 bases; unmatched junction bases: 6. Per the germline V gene, CDR1 is SQVTM and CDR2 is ANQGSEA. CDR3 length equals 12 residues. The CDR3 DNA reads TGCAGCGTTATCTCAGGGGGCTTTGGCTACACCTTC. It translates to CSVISGGFGYTF.

The chain uses TRBV7-8 and TRBJ2-1; no clear D gene. This CDR3 is 14 amino acids long. CDR1 is SGHVS, CDR2 FQNEAQ, per germline. V was trimmed by 4 bases and J by 4 bases, leaving 11 bases between them. CDR3 region: CASSSREVYNEQFF. CDR3 DNA: TGTGCCAGCAGCTCTAGAGAGGTGTACAATGAGCAGTTCTTC.

CDR3 sequence (DNA): TGTGCCAGCATCCCCTCACAGGGTTTGGCGGAGACCCAGTACTTC. Translation: CASIPSQGLAETQYF. This rearrangement joins TRBV21-1 to TRBJ2-5; the listed D gene, TRBD1, was not tested against the DNA. TRBV21-1 has pseudogene status. The CDR3 runs 15 residues.

This sequence joins TRBV7-6 and TRBJ2-1; 14 nucleotides line up with TRBD2. The CDR3 contains 15 residues. The trim removed 5 bases at V and 9 bases at J, leaving 6 bases unmatched. Germline V gives CDR1 SGHVS, CDR2 FNYEAQ. CDR3 DNA: TGTGCCAGCAGCAAGACTAGCGGGAGGGTTGGTGAGCAGTTCTTC. It is translated as CASSKTSGRVGEQFF.

This chain links TRBV28 with TRBJ2-7; 7 bases fit TRBD2. This CDR3 contains 14 residues. Per the germline V gene, CDR1 is MDHEN and CDR2 is SYDVKM. The ends lost 6 bases at V and 5 bases at J; junction bases unmatched: 10. The CDR3 region has the DNA TGTGCCAGCAGCCCACCGGGGGGAGGGCACGAGCAGTACTTC. Protein: CASSPPGGGHEQYF.

The chain has TRBV4-2 and TRBJ1-5; D is unresolved. The length of the CDR3 is 16 residues. V was clipped by 3 bases and J by 2 bases, with 14 bases between them. The germline V gene has CDR1 LGHNA and CDR2 YNFKEQ. The CDR3 sequence is CASSHAVGFGNQPQHF. Here the CDR3 DNA reads TGTGCCAGCAGCCATGCTGTGGGGTTTGGCAATCAGCCCCAGCATTTT.

The chain joins TRBV2 to TRBJ1-2; D remains ambiguous. CDR3 size: 16 residues. Germline-derived CDR1 and CDR2 are SNHLY and FYNNEI. V lost 4 bases to trimming and J lost 0 bases, with 15 bases between them. CDR3 sequence (DNA): TGTGCCAGCAGTGGACCGGGGAAAGGGCCTAACTATGGCTACACCTTC. Protein sequence: CASSGPGKGPNYGYTF. Filled out from reference TRBV2 and TRBJ1-2, the complete variable domain reads EPEVTQTPSHQVTQMGQEVILRCVPISNHLYFYWYRQILGQKVEFLVSFYNNEISEKSEIFDDQFSVERPDGSNFTLKIRSTKLEDSAMYFCASSGPGKGPNYGYTFGSGTRLTVV.

The rearrangement uses TRBV5-6 and TRBJ1-3; no clear D gene. Trimming pared 0 bases from V and 9 bases from J, leaving 13 bases between. The CDR3 totals 14 residues. Germline values: CDR1 SGHDT, CDR2 YYEEEE. The CDR3 DNA follows: TGTGCCAGCAGCTTGGGAGGACTTCTGGGCACCATATATTTT. The encoded protein is CASSLGGLLGTIYF.